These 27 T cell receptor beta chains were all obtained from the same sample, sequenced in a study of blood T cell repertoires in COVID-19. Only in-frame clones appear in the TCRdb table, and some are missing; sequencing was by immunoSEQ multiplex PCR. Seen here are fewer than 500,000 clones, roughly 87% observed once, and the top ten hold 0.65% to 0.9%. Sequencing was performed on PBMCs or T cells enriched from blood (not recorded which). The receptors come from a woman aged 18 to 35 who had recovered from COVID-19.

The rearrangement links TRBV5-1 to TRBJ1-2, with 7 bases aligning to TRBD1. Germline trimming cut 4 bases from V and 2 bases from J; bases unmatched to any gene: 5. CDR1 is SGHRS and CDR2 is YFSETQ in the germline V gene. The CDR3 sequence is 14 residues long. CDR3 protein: CASSPDRLNYGYTF. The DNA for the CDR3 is TGCGCCAGCAGCCCGGACAGGCTGAACTATGGCTACACCTTC.

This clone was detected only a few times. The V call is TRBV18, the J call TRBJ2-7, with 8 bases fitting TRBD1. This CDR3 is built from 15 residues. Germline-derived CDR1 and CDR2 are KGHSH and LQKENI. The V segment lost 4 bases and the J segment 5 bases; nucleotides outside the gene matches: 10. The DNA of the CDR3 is TGTGCCAGCTCACTGACAGGGGATCGGTTAGACGAGCAGTACTTC. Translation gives CASSLTGDRLDEQYF.

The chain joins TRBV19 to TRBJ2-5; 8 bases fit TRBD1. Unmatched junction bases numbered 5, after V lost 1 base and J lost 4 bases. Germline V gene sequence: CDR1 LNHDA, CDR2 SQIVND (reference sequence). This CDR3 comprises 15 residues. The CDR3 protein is CASSIGTGIRETQYF. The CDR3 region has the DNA TGTGCCAGTAGTATAGGGACAGGGATACGAGAGACCCAGTACTTC. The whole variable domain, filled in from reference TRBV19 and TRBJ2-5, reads DGGITQSPKYLFRKEGQNVTLSCEQNLNHDAMYWYRQDPGQGLRLIYYSQIVNDFQKGDIAEGYSVSREKKESFPLTVTSAQKNPTAFYLCASSIGTGIRETQYFGPGTRLLVL.

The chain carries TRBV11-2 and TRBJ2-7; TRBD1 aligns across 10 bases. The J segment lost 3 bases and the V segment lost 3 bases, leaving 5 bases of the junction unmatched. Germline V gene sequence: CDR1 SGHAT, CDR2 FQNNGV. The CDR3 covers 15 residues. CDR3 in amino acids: CASSFHGTGVYEQYF. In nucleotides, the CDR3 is TGTGCCAGCAGCTTCCACGGGACAGGGGTCTACGAGCAGTACTTC.

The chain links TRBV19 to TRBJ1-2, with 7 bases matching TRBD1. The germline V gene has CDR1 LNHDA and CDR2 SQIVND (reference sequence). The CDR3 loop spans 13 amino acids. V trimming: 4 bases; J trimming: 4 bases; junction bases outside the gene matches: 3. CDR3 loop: CASSTRDSYGYTF. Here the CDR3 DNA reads TGTGCCAGTAGTACCCGGGACAGCTATGGCTACACCTTC. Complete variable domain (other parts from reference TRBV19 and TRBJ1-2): DGGITQSPKYLFRKEGQNVTLSCEQNLNHDAMYWYRQDPGQGLRLIYYSQIVNDFQKGDIAEGYSVSREKKESFPLTVTSAQKNPTAFYLCASSTRDSYGYTFGSGTRLTVV.

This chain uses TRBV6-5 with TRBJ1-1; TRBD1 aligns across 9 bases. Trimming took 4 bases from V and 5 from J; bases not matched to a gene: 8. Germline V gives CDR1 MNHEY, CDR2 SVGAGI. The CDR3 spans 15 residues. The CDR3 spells CASSLPGQGGTEAFF. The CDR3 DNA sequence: TGTGCCAGCAGTTTACCGGGACAGGGAGGAACTGAAGCTTTCTTT.

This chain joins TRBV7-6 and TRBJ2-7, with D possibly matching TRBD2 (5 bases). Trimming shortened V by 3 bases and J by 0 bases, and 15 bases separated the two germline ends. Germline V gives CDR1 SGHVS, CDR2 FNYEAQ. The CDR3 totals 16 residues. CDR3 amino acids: CASSFFPRGSSYEQYF. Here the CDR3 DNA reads TGTGCCAGCAGCTTCTTCCCACGAGGGAGCTCCTACGAGCAGTACTTC.

The CDR3 DNA follows: TGCGCCAGCAGCCAAGTTACTCCTGGAAACACCATATATTTT. It specifies CASSQVTPGNTIYF. The chain joins TRBV4-1 to TRBJ1-3; D is uncertain. The CDR3 length is 14 residues. Germline V gene data show CDR1 as MGHRA and CDR2 as YSYEKL. V was pared by 1 base and J by 2 bases, with 6 bases between.

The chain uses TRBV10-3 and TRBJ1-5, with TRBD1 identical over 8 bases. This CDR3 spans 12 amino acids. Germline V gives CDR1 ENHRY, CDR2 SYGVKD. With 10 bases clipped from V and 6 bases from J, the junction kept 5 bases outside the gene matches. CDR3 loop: CATTGGGQPQHF. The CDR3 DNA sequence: TGTGCCACTACAGGGGGAGGTCAGCCCCAGCATTTT.

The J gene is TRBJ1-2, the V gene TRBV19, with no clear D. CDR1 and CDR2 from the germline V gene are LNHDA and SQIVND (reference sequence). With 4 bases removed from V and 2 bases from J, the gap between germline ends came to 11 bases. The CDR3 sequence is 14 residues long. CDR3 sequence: CASSKQPINYGYTF. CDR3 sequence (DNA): TGTGCCAGTAGTAAACAGCCCATAAACTATGGCTACACCTTC.

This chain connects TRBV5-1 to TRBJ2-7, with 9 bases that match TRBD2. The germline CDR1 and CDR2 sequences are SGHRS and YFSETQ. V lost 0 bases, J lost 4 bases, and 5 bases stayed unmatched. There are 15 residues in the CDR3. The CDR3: CASSLVAGGQYEQYF. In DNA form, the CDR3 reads TGCGCCAGCAGCTTGGTGGCGGGGGGGCAATACGAGCAGTACTTC.

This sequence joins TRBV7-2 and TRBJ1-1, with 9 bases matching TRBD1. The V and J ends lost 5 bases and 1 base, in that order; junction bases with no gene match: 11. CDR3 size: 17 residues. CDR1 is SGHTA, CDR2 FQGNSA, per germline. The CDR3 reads CASSPGTGSSQNTEAFF. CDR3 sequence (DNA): TGTGCCAGCAGCCCAGGGACAGGGTCTTCCCAGAACACTGAAGCTTTCTTT.

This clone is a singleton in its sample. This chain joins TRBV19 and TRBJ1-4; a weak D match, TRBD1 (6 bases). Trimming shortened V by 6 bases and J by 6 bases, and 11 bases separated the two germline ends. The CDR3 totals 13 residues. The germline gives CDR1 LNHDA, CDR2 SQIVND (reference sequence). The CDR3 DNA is TGTGCCAGTAGCCAGGGGATTGATGAAAAACTGTTTTTT. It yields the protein CASSQGIDEKLFF. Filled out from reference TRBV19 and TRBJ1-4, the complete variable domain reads DGGITQSPKYLFRKEGQNVTLSCEQNLNHDAMYWYRQDPGQGLRLIYYSQIVNDFQKGDIAEGYSVSREKKESFPLTVTSAQKNPTAFYLCASSQGIDEKLFFGSGTQLSVL.

This CDR3 reads CASSLSGGRSPLHF. CDR3 bases: TGTGCCAGCAGCTTATCAGGGGGCCGTTCACCCCTCCACTTT. This chain connects TRBV11-2 to TRBJ1-6, with 8 bases matching TRBD1. Germline V gene sequence: CDR1 SGHAT, CDR2 FQNNGV. J gave up 9 bases and V 2 bases, and 3 bases lay outside the gene matches. This CDR3 has 14 residues.

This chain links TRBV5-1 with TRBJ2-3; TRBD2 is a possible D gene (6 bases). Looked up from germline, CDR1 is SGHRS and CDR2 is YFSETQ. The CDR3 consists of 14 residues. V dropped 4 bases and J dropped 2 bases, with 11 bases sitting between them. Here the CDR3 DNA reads TGCGCCAGCAGCCGGGACTCAGACACAGATACGCAGTATTTT. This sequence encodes CASSRDSDTDTQYF.

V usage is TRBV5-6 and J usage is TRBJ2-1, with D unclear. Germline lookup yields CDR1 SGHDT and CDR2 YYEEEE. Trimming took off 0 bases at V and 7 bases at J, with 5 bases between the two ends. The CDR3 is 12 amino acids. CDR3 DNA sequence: TGTGCCAGCAGCTTGGTTCAGAATGAGCAGTTCTTC. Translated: CASSLVQNEQFF.

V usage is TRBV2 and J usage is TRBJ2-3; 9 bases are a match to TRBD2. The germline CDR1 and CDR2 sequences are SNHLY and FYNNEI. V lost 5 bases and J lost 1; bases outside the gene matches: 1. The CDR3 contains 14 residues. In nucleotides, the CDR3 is TGTGCCAGCAGTTCTAGCGGGGGCACAGATACGCAGTATTTT. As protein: CASSSSGGTDTQYF. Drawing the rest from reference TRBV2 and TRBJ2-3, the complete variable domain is EPEVTQTPSHQVTQMGQEVILRCVPISNHLYFYWYRQILGQKVEFLVSFYNNEISEKSEIFDDQFSVERPDGSNFTLKIRSTKLEDSAMYFCASSSSGGTDTQYFGPGTRLTVL.

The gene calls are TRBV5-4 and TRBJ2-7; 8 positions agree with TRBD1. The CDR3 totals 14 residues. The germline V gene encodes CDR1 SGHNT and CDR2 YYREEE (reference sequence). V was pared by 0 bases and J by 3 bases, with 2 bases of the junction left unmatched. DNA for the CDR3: TGTGCCAGCAGCTTGGAGACAGGGGACTACGAGCAGTACTTC. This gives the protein CASSLETGDYEQYF.

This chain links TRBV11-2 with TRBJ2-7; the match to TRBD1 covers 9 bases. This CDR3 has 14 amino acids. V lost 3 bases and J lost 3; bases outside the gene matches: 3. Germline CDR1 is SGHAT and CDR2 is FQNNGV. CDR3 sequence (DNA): TGTGCCAGCAGCTTGCCGACAGGGGGCTACGAGCAGTACTTC. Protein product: CASSLPTGGYEQYF.

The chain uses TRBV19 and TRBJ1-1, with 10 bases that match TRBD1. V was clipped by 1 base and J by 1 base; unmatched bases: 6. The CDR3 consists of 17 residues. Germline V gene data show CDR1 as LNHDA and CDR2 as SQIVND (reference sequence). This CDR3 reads CASSIVGGTGANTEAFF. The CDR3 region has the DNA TGTGCCAGTAGTATAGTAGGGGGGACAGGGGCGAACACTGAAGCTTTCTTT.

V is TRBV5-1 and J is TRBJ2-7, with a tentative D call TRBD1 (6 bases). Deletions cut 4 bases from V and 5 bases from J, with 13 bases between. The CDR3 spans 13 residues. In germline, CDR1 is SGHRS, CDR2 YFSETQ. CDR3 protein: CASSGATGNEQYF. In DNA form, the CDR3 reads TGCGCCAGCAGCGGAGCCACAGGGAACGAGCAGTACTTC.

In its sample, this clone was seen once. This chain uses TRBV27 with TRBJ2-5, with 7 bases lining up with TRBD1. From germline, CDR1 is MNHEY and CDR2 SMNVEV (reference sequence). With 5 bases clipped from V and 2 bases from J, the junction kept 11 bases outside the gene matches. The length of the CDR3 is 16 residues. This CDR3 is CASSPDRDSPQETQYF. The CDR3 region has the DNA TGTGCCAGCAGTCCCGACCGGGACAGCCCTCAAGAGACCCAGTACTTC.

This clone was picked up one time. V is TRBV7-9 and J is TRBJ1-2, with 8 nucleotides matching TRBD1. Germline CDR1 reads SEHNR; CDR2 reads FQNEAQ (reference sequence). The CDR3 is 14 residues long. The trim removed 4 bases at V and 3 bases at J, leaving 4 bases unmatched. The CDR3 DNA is TGTGCCAGCAGCTCGGACAGGGAGGACTATGGCTACACCTTC. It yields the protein CASSSDREDYGYTF. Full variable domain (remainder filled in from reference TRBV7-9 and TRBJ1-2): DTGVSQNPRHKITKRGQNVTFRCDPISEHNRLYWYRQTLGQGPEFLTYFQNEAQLEKSRLLSDRFSAERPKGSFSTLEIQRTEQGDSAMYLCASSSDREDYGYTFGSGTRLTVV.

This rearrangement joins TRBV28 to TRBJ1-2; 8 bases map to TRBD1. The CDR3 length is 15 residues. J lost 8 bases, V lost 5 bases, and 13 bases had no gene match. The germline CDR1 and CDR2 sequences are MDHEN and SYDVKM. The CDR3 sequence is CASSRTQGAVRGYTF. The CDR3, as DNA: TGTGCCAGCAGTCGTACCCAGGGGGCAGTGAGGGGCTACACCTTC.

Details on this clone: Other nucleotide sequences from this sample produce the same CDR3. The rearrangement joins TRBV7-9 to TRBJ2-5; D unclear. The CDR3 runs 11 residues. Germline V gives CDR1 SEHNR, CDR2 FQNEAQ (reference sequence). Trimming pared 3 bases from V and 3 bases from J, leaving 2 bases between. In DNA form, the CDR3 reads TGTGCCAGCAGCTTTAAAGAGACCCAGTACTTC. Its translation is CASSFKETQYF.

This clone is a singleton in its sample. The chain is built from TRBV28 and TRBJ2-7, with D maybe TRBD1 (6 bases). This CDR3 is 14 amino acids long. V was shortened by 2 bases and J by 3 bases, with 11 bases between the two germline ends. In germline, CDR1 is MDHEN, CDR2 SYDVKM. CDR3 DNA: TGTGCCAGCAGTTTAAGGGACAAATACTACGAGCAGTACTTC. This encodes CASSLRDKYYEQYF.

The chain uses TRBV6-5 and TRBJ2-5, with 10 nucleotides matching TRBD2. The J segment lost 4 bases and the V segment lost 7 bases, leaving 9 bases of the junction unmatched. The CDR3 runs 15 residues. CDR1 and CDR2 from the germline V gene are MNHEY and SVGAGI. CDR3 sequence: CASTGSGGAAETQYF. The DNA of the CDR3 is TGTGCCAGCACCGGAAGCGGGGGGGCCGCAGAGACCCAGTACTTC.